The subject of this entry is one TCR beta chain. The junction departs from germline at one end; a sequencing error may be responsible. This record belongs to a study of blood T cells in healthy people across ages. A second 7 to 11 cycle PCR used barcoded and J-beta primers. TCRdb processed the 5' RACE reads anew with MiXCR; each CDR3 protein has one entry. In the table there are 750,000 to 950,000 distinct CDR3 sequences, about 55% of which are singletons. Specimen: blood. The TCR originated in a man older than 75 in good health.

CDR3 sequence: CSTRLAGVTSNEQYF. The CDR3 nucleotides read TGCAGTACTAGACTAGCGGGAGTAACCTCCAATGAGCAGTACTTC. V gene TRBV20-1 combines with J gene TRBJ2-5; 12 bases agree with TRBD2. The length of the CDR3 is 15 residues. Germline values: CDR1 DFQATT, CDR2 SNEGSKA (reference sequence).